The next 3 T cell receptor beta chains were all read from a single sample in a study of blood T cells in healthy people across ages. The second PCR ran about 6 to 12 cycles with a sample-barcoded 5' primer and J-beta primers. TCRdb fed the 5' RACE reads into MiXCR, producing one record per CDR3 protein. Seen here are over 1,300,000 distinct CDR3 sequences, around 59% observed once, and the top ten hold 5.5% to 8%. The sample consisted of blood. The receptors stem from a man younger than 35 in good health.

In its sample, this clonotype was seen a few times. The rearrangement uses TRBV7-2 and TRBJ1-4; unclear D gene. The CDR3 consists of 14 residues. V lost 2 bases and J 1 base, leaving 5 bases between the germline ends. Germline loops: CDR1 SGHTA, CDR2 FQGNSA. In DNA form, the CDR3 reads TGTGCCAGCAGCTTACAGATAACTAATGAAAAACTGTTTTTT. Translation gives CASSLQITNEKLFF. Full variable domain (remainder filled in from reference TRBV7-2 and TRBJ1-4): GAGVSQSPSNKVTEKGKDVELRCDPISGHTALYWYRQSLGQGLEFLIYFQGNSAPDKSGLPSDRFSAERTGGSVSTLTIQRTQQEDSAVYLCASSLQITNEKLFFGSGTQLSVL.

This clonotype turned up a few times. J is TRBJ2-3 and V is TRBV24-1; D gene unclear. Germline CDR1 is KGHDR and CDR2 is SFDVKD. The CDR3 covers 13 residues. Trimming cost V 4 bases and J 9 bases, with 13 bases left between them. The CDR3 DNA reads TGTGCCACCAGTGACACGGGTCTCGCCACGCAGTATTTT. Protein: CATSDTGLATQYF.

This clonotype was observed once. The chain employs TRBV4-3 and TRBJ1-1; D call uncertain. V was shortened by 3 bases and J by 0 bases, with 8 bases between the two germline ends. The CDR3 runs 14 residues. Germline loops: CDR1 LGHNA, CDR2 YSLEER. The CDR3 loop is CASSQSALNTEAFF. The CDR3, as DNA: TGCGCCAGCAGCCAGTCGGCCTTGAACACTGAAGCTTTCTTT.